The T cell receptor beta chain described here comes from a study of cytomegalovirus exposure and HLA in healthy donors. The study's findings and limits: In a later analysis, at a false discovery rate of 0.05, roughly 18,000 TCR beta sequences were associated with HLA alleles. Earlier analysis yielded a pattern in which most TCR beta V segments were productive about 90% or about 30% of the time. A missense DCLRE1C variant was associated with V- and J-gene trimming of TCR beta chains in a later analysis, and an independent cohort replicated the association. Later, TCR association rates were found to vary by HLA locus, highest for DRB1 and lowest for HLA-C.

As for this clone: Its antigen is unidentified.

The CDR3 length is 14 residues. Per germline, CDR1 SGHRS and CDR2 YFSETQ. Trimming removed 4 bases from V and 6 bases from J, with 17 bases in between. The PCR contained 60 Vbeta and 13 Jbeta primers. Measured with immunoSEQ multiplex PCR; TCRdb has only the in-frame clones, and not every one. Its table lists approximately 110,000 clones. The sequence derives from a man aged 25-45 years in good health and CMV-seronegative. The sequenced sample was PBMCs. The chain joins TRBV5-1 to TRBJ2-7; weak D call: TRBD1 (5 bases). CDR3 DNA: TGCGCCAGCAGCATAGGGGAAAGTCGGAGCGAGCAGTACTTC. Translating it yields CASSIGESRSEQYF. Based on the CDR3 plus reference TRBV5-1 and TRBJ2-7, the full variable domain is KAGVTQTPRYLIKTRGQQVTLSCSPISGHRSVSWYQQTPGQGLQFLFEYFSETQRNKGNFPGRFSGRQFSNSRSEMNVSTLELGDSALYLCASSIGESRSEQYFGPGTRLTVT.